This T cell receptor beta chain was sequenced for a study of T cells after yellow fever vaccination. Findings and caveats of the study: Reappearance after the booster was observed for most primary-vaccination clones (96% CD4, over 70% CD8).

A few counts support this clonotype. As yet, its antigen is unknown. One entry per CDR3 protein results from TCRdb running MiXCR on the 5' RACE reads. The sample has about 500,000 distinct CDR3 sequences; around 16% are singletons. CDR3 length equals 14 residues. The germline V and J ends were trimmed by 7 bases and 0 bases, with 13 bases remaining between them. CDR1 and CDR2 from the germline V gene are SQVTM and ANQGSEA. Sequencing used PBMCs, obtained less than 6 days after the first yellow fever vaccination. The receptor was derived from a man between 18 and 35 years old who received the YFV17D yellow fever vaccine. The chain has TRBV29-1 and TRBJ2-1, with no clear D. In nucleotides, the CDR3 is TGCAGCGGCCATGTTGGAATCTCCTACAATGAGCAGTTCTTC. The encoded protein is CSGHVGISYNEQFF.